This record looks at one TCR beta chain sequence and its context. Its matching antigen is unknown. This entry belongs to a study of TIL therapy for anti-PD-1-resistant metastatic lung cancer. Study as a whole: Patients had a median age of 54 years (range roughly 38-75). Notes on the study in general: Patients were highly selected, enriched for treatment-naive, never-smoker and oncogene-addicted cases.

The time point: pre-treatment sample, taken before nivolumab and TIL therapy. Patients were adults with stage 4 NSCLC. Germline V gene data show CDR1 as SGHDN and CDR2 as FVKESK. The V segment lost 5 bases and the J segment 7 bases; nucleotides outside the gene matches: 6. The CDR3 totals 15 residues. This was the immunoSEQ v3 assay. Generated by immunoSEQ multiplex PCR, the TCRdb table keeps only in-frame clones and is missing some. The top ten clones hold roughly 5% of a sample with 50,000 or so clones, about 80% of them seen once. This TCR derives from a woman between 30 and 80 years old with non-small cell lung cancer. The rearrangement uses TRBV14 and TRBJ1-6; 9 nucleotides match TRBD1. Sequenced here: blood, sampled at baseline. In DNA form, the CDR3 reads TGTGCCAGCAGCTCACAGGGGGCTGGGAATTCACCCCTCCACTTT. It yields the protein CASSSQGAGNSPLHF.